These 12 T cell receptor beta chains were sequenced from one sample in a study of blood T cell repertoires in COVID-19. TCRdb keeps only in-frame clones here, not all; method: immunoSEQ multiplex PCR. The sample lists 200,000 to 300,000 clones; roughly 90% were seen once. Sequenced input: peripheral blood. The receptors here all came from a man in his 60s who had recovered from COVID-19.

The chain joins TRBV19 to TRBJ2-1; TRBD1 matches at 10 bases. Germline-derived CDR1 and CDR2 are LNHDA and SQIVND (reference sequence). The CDR3 runs to 19 residues. Trimming took 6 bases from V and 0 from J; bases not matched to a gene: 14. The CDR3 reads CASSLTGGYRLSSYNEQFF. As DNA, the CDR3 is TGTGCCAGTAGCCTGACAGGGGGCTATCGATTAAGCTCCTACAATGAGCAGTTCTTC.

The chain's CDR3 is CASSQGLGRIDEQFF. CDR3 sequence (DNA): TGTGCCAGCAGCCAAGGACTAGGCAGGATCGATGAGCAGTTCTTC. The rearrangement joins TRBV11-2 to TRBJ2-1, with 7 bases that match TRBD2. The CDR3 consists of 15 residues. With 5 bases clipped from V and 8 bases from J, the junction kept 12 bases outside the gene matches. Per germline, CDR1 SGHAT and CDR2 FQNNGV.

The V and J genes are TRBV6-2 or TRBV6-3 and TRBJ2-7; maybe TRBD2 (7 bases). This CDR3 region has 15 residues. V lost 6 bases and J 6 bases, leaving 21 bases between the germline ends. The V gene's germline CDR1 is MNHEY and CDR2 SVGEGT. CDR3 loop: CASSRKGGDLREQYF. In DNA, the CDR3 is TGTGCCAGCAGCCGGAAGGGGGGGGACCTGCGCGAGCAGTACTTC.

The rearrangement uses TRBV18 and TRBJ2-3; the match to TRBD1 covers 10 bases. Per the germline V gene, CDR1 is KGHSH and CDR2 is LQKENI. The CDR3 covers 15 residues. V lost 7 bases to trimming and J lost 1 base; unmatched junction nucleotides: 5. Written as DNA, the CDR3 is TGTGCCAGCTTATCCGGGACAGGGGGCACAGATACGCAGTATTTT. This encodes CASLSGTGGTDTQYF.

The chain has TRBV30 and TRBJ2-7; D call uncertain. From germline, CDR1 is GTSNPN and CDR2 SVGIG (reference sequence). CDR3 length equals 14 residues. Deletions cut 0 bases from V and 1 base from J, with 10 bases between. This CDR3 reads CAWSVEENSYEQYF. The CDR3 DNA is TGTGCCTGGAGTGTAGAGGAGAATTCCTACGAGCAGTACTTC.

This clone was counted once. The chain couples TRBV6-1 to TRBJ2-3; D is uncertain. This CDR3 is built from 16 residues. V was clipped by 1 base and J by 1 base, with 12 bases between them. In germline, CDR1 is MNHNS, CDR2 SASEGT. Here the CDR3 DNA reads TGTGCCAGCAGTGAAGTTCCAACTCACCGCACAGATACGCAGTATTTT. Amino acids: CASSEVPTHRTDTQYF.

The chain has TRBV10-1 and TRBJ2-7; D gene uncertain. Trimming left V 0 bases short and J 6 bases short, with 9 bases between. Germline CDR1 reads WNHNN; CDR2 reads SYGVQD (reference sequence). The CDR3 extends over 13 amino acids. In DNA form, the CDR3 reads TGCGCCAGCAGTGAGTCTAGTCTCACCGAGCAGTACTTC. Its translation is CASSESSLTEQYF.

This chain links TRBV6-1 with TRBJ2-3; D possibly corresponds to TRBD2 (6 bases). This CDR3 has 16 residues. V lost 2 bases and J 0 bases, leaving 12 bases between the germline ends. Germline lookup yields CDR1 MNHNS and CDR2 SASEGT. This CDR3 is CASSEPGTPSTDTQYF. CDR3 coding DNA: TGTGCCAGCAGTGAACCCGGGACTCCAAGCACAGATACGCAGTATTTT.

The rearrangement uses TRBV3-1 (or the pseudogene TRBV3-2) and TRBJ1-6, with D possibly being TRBD1 (6 bases). The length of the CDR3 is 15 residues. CDR1 LGHDT and CDR2 YNNKEL come from the germline V gene (reference sequence). Trimming shortened V by 3 bases and J by 7 bases, and 13 bases separated the two germline ends. As DNA, the CDR3 is TGTGCCAGCAGCCAGTTAAAACAGGGAAATTCACCCCTCCACTTT. Translation: CASSQLKQGNSPLHF.

The V and J genes are TRBV7-9 and TRBJ2-3; weak D call: TRBD2 (7 bases). The germline gives CDR1 SEHNR, CDR2 FQNEAQ (reference sequence). V lost 3 bases and J 3 bases, leaving 19 bases between the germline ends. This CDR3 is built from 17 residues. The CDR3 coding sequence is TGTGCCAGCAGCTTGTTGCGGGGGCGGAGTAGGACAGATACGCAGTATTTT. Translating gives CASSLLRGRSRTDTQYF. The full variable domain, in which reference TRBV7-9 and TRBJ2-3 provide the parts outside the CDR3, is DTGVSQNPRHKITKRGQNVTFRCDPISEHNRLYWYRQTLGQGPEFLTYFQNEAQLEKSRLLSDRFSAERPKGSFSTLEIQRTEQGDSAMYLCASSLLRGRSRTDTQYFGPGTRLTVL.

The CDR3: CASSLAPNTEAFF. The CDR3 bases are TGTGCCAGCAGCTTAGCTCCGAACACTGAAGCTTTCTTT. The chain carries TRBV11-2 and TRBJ1-1; no clear D gene. Germline CDR1 reads SGHAT; CDR2 reads FQNNGV. The CDR3 runs 13 residues. With 1 base removed from V and 1 base from J, the gap between germline ends came to 4 bases.

The V call is TRBV4-2, the J call TRBJ2-3, with 7 bases aligning to TRBD2. CDR3 length: 14 amino acids. The J segment lost 0 bases and the V segment lost 4 bases, leaving 1 base of the junction unmatched. The V gene's germline CDR1 is LGHNA and CDR2 YNFKEQ. CDR3 residues: CASSRGGSTDTQYF. The DNA of the CDR3 is TGTGCCAGCAGCCGGGGGGGTAGCACAGATACGCAGTATTTT.